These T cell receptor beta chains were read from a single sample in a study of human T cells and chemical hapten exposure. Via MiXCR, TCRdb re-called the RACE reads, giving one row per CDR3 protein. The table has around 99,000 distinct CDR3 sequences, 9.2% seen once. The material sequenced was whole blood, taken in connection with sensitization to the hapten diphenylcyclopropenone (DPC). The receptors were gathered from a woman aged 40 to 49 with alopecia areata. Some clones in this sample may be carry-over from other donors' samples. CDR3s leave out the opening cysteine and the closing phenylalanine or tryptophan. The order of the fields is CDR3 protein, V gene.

ASSFGTSGYEQY	TRBV11-2
AWSIGGGTATQY	TRBV30
AINSGQGYEQY	TRBV10-3
ASSPGQKGEKLF	TRBV28
ASRLGRGCTDTQY	TRBV12-2
ASSQDGQGWDEQY	TRBV4-1
ASSQAATDTQY	TRBV14
ASSYTSGSSYNEQF	TRBV6-5
ASTRTAGGTQY	TRBV6-5
SARGRDGWDTQY	TRBV20-1
ASSLVPPRGLAGEGPSYWTQY	TRBV7-2
AGRGTGANVLT	TRBV6-2/TRBV6-3
ASSEVWGSGTKNIQY	TRBV6-1
AWSRDRGTEAF	TRBV30
ASSLGTGYGYT	TRBV28
ASSPSGGASDTQY	TRBV6-2/TRBV6-3
ASSQGGPPGYNEQF	TRBV4-2
SVEQGANEQF	TRBV29-1
ASRTGTGNTGELF	TRBV7-8
ASSYASWGMGTEAF	TRBV6-2/TRBV6-3
SVADRGNEQF	TRBV29-1
ASSKDRPSSYNEQF	TRBV11-2
SARTSSGATDTQY	TRBV20-1
ASSKEYVGYT	TRBV19